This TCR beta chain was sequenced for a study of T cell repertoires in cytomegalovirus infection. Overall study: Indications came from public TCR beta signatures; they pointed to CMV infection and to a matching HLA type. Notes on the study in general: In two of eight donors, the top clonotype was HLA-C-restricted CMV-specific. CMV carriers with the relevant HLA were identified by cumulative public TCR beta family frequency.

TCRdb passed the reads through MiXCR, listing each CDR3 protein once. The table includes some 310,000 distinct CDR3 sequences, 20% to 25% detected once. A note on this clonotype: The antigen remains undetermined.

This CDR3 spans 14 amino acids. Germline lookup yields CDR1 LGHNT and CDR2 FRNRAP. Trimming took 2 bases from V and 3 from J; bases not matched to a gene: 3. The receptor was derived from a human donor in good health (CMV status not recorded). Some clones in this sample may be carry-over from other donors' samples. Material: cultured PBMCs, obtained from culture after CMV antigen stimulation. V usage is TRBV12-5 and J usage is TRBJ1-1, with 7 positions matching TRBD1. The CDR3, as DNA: TGTGCTAGTGGTTTGAACAGGGGAGACACTGAAGCTTTCTTT. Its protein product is CASGLNRGDTEAFF.